Following are 32 T cell receptor beta chains from one sample sequenced in a study of shared clonotypes between healthy human individuals. The assay was immunoSEQ multiplex PCR, and TCRdb's table has in-frame clones only and misses some. The table lists about 700,000 clones, 90% to 95% of them singletons. CD8 cells classed as naive were CD45RO-negative and positively selected for CCR7, excluding terminally differentiated effector memory CD45RA+ cells. Input material: naive CD8+ T cells sorted from blood. These receptors all come from a man between 25 and 39 years old in good health.

V usage is TRBV5-4 and J usage is TRBJ2-7; D may be TRBD1 or TRBD2 (5 bases each). Germline V CDR1 and CDR2: SGHNT, YYREEE (reference sequence). The V gene lost 0 bases and the J gene lost 4 bases, with 11 bases spanning the gap. CDR3 size: 14 residues. CDR3 amino acids: CASSLGRGGYEQYF. CDR3 DNA: TGTGCCAGCAGCTTGGGGCGTGGGGGTTACGAGCAGTACTTC.

This rearrangement joins TRBV9 to TRBJ2-7, with D possibly TRBD1 on 6 matching bases. The CDR3 totals 15 residues. CDR1 SGDLS and CDR2 YYNGEE come from the germline V gene. Trimming shortened V by 2 bases and J by 7 bases, and 19 bases separated the two germline ends. DNA of the CDR3: TGTGCCAGCAGCGTCGGTAAGCAGCAGGGGCGTGAGCAGTACTTC. It specifies CASSVGKQQGREQYF. Looking up the rest from reference TRBV9 and TRBJ2-7 gives the full variable domain: DSGVTQTPKHLITATGQRVTLRCSPRSGDLSVYWYQQSLDQGLQFLIQYYNGEERAKGNILERFSAQQFPDLHSELNLSSLELGDSALYFCASSVGKQQGREQYFGPGTRLTVT.

This chain joins TRBV7-9 and TRBJ1-4; D is unresolved. There are 18 residues in the CDR3. V lost 6 bases to trimming and J lost 0 bases, with 20 bases between them. Germline assignment: CDR1 SEHNR and CDR2 FQNEAQ (reference sequence). CDR3 nucleotides: TGTGCCAGCAGGGCCGGGAAAGCCACAATTGCAACTAATGAAAAACTGTTTTTT. Translating gives CASRAGKATIATNEKLFF.

V and J are TRBV7-9 and TRBJ2-7, with 8 bases identical to TRBD1. Germline CDR1 reads SEHNR; CDR2 reads FQNEAQ (reference sequence). This CDR3 has 16 residues. V was pared by 5 bases and J by 6 bases, with 15 bases of the junction left unmatched. This CDR3 is CASSHPDRGRGLEQYF. The CDR3 region has the DNA TGTGCCAGCAGCCACCCCGACAGGGGAAGAGGGCTCGAGCAGTACTTC. The whole variable domain, remainder taken from reference TRBV7-9 and TRBJ2-7, is DTGVSQNPRHKITKRGQNVTFRCDPISEHNRLYWYRQTLGQGPEFLTYFQNEAQLEKSRLLSDRFSAERPKGSFSTLEIQRTEQGDSAMYLCASSHPDRGRGLEQYFGPGTRLTVT.

The table lists this clone with a count of one. The chain combines TRBV5-6 with TRBJ1-5, with a tentative D call TRBD1 (6 bases). Per germline, CDR1 SGHDT and CDR2 YYEEEE. The CDR3 has 16 amino acids. Trimming took off 1 base at V and 4 bases at J, with 15 bases between the two ends. The chain's CDR3 is CASSLSPGGGNQPQHF. The DNA of the CDR3 is TGTGCCAGCAGCTTGTCCCCCGGGGGCGGAAATCAGCCCCAGCATTTT. Full variable domain (missing parts from reference TRBV5-6 and TRBJ1-5): DAGVTQSPTHLIKTRGQQVTLRCSPKSGHDTVSWYQQALGQGPQFIFQYYEEEERQRGNFPDRFSGHQFPNYSSELNVNALLLGDSALYLCASSLSPGGGNQPQHFGDGTRLSIL.

This clone was picked up one time. The chain joins TRBV28 to TRBJ2-7; 7 nucleotides agree with TRBD2. The trim removed 7 bases at V and 3 bases at J, leaving 9 bases unmatched. The germline V gene encodes CDR1 MDHEN and CDR2 SYDVKM. The CDR3 consists of 14 residues. CDR3 protein: CASTPLAEHYEQYF. The CDR3 DNA is TGTGCCAGCACCCCCCTAGCGGAACACTACGAGCAGTACTTC.

The J gene is TRBJ2-1, the V gene TRBV27; the match to TRBD2 covers 7 bases. Germline trimming cut 4 bases from V and 4 bases from J; bases unmatched to any gene: 4. The CDR3 is 14 amino acids. Germline V lookup: CDR1 MNHEY, CDR2 SMNVEV (reference sequence). The CDR3 protein is CASSSAGEYNEQFF. In DNA form, the CDR3 reads TGTGCCAGCAGTTCGGCGGGAGAGTACAATGAGCAGTTCTTC.

This clone was observed once. The CDR3 spells CASSASPGNTEAFF. CDR3 bases: TGTGCCAGCAGTGCGTCTCCGGGGAACACTGAAGCTTTCTTT. The rearrangement uses TRBV27 and TRBJ1-1; D gene ambiguous. The CDR3 consists of 14 residues. With 5 bases removed from V and 1 base from J, the gap between germline ends came to 11 bases. CDR1 MNHEY and CDR2 SMNVEV come from the germline V gene (reference sequence).

The DNA of the CDR3 is TGTGCCAGCAGTTACGCGTCGCCAGCCTACACCGGGGAGCTGTTTTTT. Translated, it gives CASSYASPAYTGELFF. V usage is TRBV6-5 and J usage is TRBJ2-2; D remains ambiguous. Per germline, CDR1 MNHEY and CDR2 SVGAGI. V was shortened by 2 bases and J by 3 bases, with 13 bases between the two germline ends. The CDR3 length is 16 residues.

The chain is built from TRBV4-1 and TRBJ2-7; D might be TRBD2 (6 bases). The CDR3 covers 14 residues. Germline assignment: CDR1 MGHRA and CDR2 YSYEKL. V was shortened by 0 bases and J by 6 bases, with 12 bases between the two germline ends. The chain's CDR3 is CASSQEGGPSEQYF. In nucleotides, the CDR3 is TGCGCCAGCAGCCAAGAGGGAGGACCCAGCGAGCAGTACTTC.

V is TRBV29-1 and J is TRBJ2-6; D might be TRBD1 (5 bases). The CDR3 totals 14 residues. Per germline, CDR1 SQVTM and CDR2 ANQGSEA. V lost 7 bases, J lost 4 bases, and 14 bases lay in between. The CDR3 loop is CSAVQDQGANVLTF. DNA for the CDR3: TGCAGCGCGGTACAGGACCAAGGGGCCAACGTCCTGACTTTC.

The count of this clone is one. The chain links TRBV7-3 to TRBJ2-5, with D maybe TRBD2 (6 bases). Trimming took 6 bases from V and 2 from J, leaving 16 bases between them. The CDR3 extends over 15 amino acids. In germline, CDR1 is SGHTA, CDR2 FQGTGA. This CDR3 reads CASRAGGKLQETQYF. The CDR3 DNA follows: TGTGCCAGCAGGGCCGGGGGAAAACTTCAAGAGACCCAGTACTTC.

This clone was detected only once. The J gene is TRBJ1-1, the V gene TRBV7-9; no definite D call. Deletions cut 5 bases from V and 0 bases from J, with 13 bases between. The CDR3 is 15 residues long. Germline loops: CDR1 SEHNR, CDR2 FQNEAQ (reference sequence). Here the CDR3 DNA reads TGTGCCAGCAGCGGGGTGGATGCCATGAACACTGAAGCTTTCTTT. It encodes CASSGVDAMNTEAFF.

V and J are TRBV13 and TRBJ2-1; unclear D gene. CDR3 length equals 13 residues. Looked up from germline, CDR1 is PRHDT and CDR2 is FYEKMQ (reference sequence). Trimming left V 2 bases short and J 5 bases short, with 7 bases between. CDR3 DNA: TGTGCCAGCAGCTTAAGTGTAGACAATGAGCAGTTCTTC. Translating it yields CASSLSVDNEQFF.

This clone was recorded once. V is TRBV29-1 and J is TRBJ2-1; 8 positions match TRBD2. CDR3 length: 14 amino acids. V shed 5 bases, J shed 7 bases, and the junction held 10 bases outside the gene matches. Germline lookup yields CDR1 SQVTM and CDR2 ANQGSEA. The CDR3 DNA follows: TGCAGCGTTAAAGCGGGAGACCTGAAGAATGAGCAGTTCTTC. Its protein product is CSVKAGDLKNEQFF.

This clone was observed once. V usage is TRBV28 and J usage is TRBJ2-7; 9 nucleotides match TRBD1. This CDR3 spans 16 amino acids. V lost 5 bases and J lost 2; bases outside the gene matches: 10. The V gene's germline CDR1 is MDHEN and CDR2 SYDVKM. This CDR3 reads CASSPTRTGETYEQYF. The DNA for the CDR3 is TGTGCCAGCAGTCCCACCCGGACAGGGGAAACCTACGAGCAGTACTTC.

The J gene is TRBJ1-4, the V gene TRBV18; a possible D gene is TRBD1 (5 bases). The germline V gene has CDR1 KGHSH and CDR2 LQKENI. The CDR3 is made up of 15 amino acids. Between the trimmed V and J ends, which lost 6 bases and 4 bases, there was a span of 15 bases. In DNA form, the CDR3 reads TGTGCCAGCTCCCCCCGGGGGGACCTTAATGAAAAACTGTTTTTT. It codes for CASSPRGDLNEKLFF.

The chain uses TRBV10-2 and TRBJ2-7; D uncertain. CDR3 length equals 12 residues. Germline CDR1 and CDR2: WSHSY and SAAADI. Deletions cut 7 bases from V and 3 bases from J, with 10 bases between. CDR3: CASTADLYEQYF. The DNA of the CDR3 is TGCGCCAGCACCGCGGACCTCTACGAGCAGTACTTC.

On this clone itself: This sample includes further DNA sequences coding for the same CDR3. V usage is TRBV2 and J usage is TRBJ2-7; D is unclear. The germline V gene has CDR1 SNHLY and CDR2 FYNNEI. The CDR3 has 10 residues. V was shortened by 8 bases and J by 6 bases, with 8 bases between the two germline ends. The CDR3 nucleotides read TGTGCCAGCTCTGGGCTCGAGCAGTACTTC. Protein sequence: CASSGLEQYF.

The chain has TRBV27 and TRBJ2-7; D possibly corresponds to TRBD1 (5 bases). This CDR3 contains 15 residues. The V and J ends lost 3 bases and 2 bases respectively, with 14 bases between them. Per the germline V gene, CDR1 is MNHEY and CDR2 is SMNVEV (reference sequence). Here the CDR3 reads CASSFLGEIPYEQYF. In nucleotides, the CDR3 is TGTGCCAGCAGTTTTCTAGGGGAAATTCCCTACGAGCAGTACTTC.

The chain joins TRBV7-6 to TRBJ2-2, with 10 bases identical to TRBD1. The V and J ends lost 1 base and 6 bases, in that order; junction bases with no gene match: 2. Germline assignment: CDR1 SGHVS and CDR2 FNYEAQ. The CDR3 contains 15 residues. Here the CDR3 DNA reads TGTGCCAGCAGCTTAGGGACAGGGGGGTCCGGGGAGCTGTTTTTT. This gives the protein CASSLGTGGSGELFF.

The J gene is TRBJ2-5, the V gene TRBV27; D uncertain. The CDR3 has 16 residues. Germline CDR1 is MNHEY and CDR2 is SMNVEV (reference sequence). Trimming left V 1 base short and J 0 bases short, with 12 bases between. The CDR3 DNA reads as TGTGCCAGCAGTTTATTAAGCACAGAGTACCAAGAGACCCAGTACTTC. It specifies CASSLLSTEYQETQYF.

The rearrangement uses TRBV28 and TRBJ2-3, with 7 bases that match TRBD1. The CDR3 has 16 amino acids. Germline loops: CDR1 MDHEN, CDR2 SYDVKM. V was pared by 2 bases and J by 0 bases, with 5 bases of the junction left unmatched. CDR3 loop: CASSLRGQKSTDTQYF. CDR3 bases: TGTGCCAGCAGTTTACGGGGACAGAAAAGCACAGATACGCAGTATTTT.

This clone was counted once. V is TRBV13 and J is TRBJ2-1; maybe TRBD2 (6 bases). CDR1 and CDR2 from the germline V gene are PRHDT and FYEKMQ (reference sequence). The CDR3 loop spans 15 amino acids. Trimming stripped 5 bases from V and 0 bases from J, with 11 bases between. CDR3 in DNA: TGTGCCAGCAGCCTGGGGAGGCCCTCCTACAATGAGCAGTTCTTC. It encodes CASSLGRPSYNEQFF.

The chain employs TRBV5-1 and TRBJ2-1; TRBD2 aligns across 12 bases. The CDR3 spans 15 residues. Per the germline V gene, CDR1 is SGHRS and CDR2 is YFSETQ. With 4 bases clipped from V and 7 bases from J, the junction kept 6 bases outside the gene matches. The CDR3 reads CASSPGLAGFNEQFF. The CDR3 DNA is TGCGCCAGCAGCCCTGGACTAGCGGGATTTAATGAGCAGTTCTTC.

The chain is built from TRBV29-1 and TRBJ2-7; D is unclear. The CDR3 spans 13 residues. Germline loops: CDR1 SQVTM, CDR2 ANQGSEA. V lost 4 bases to trimming and J lost 4 bases, with 14 bases between them. CDR3 residues: CSVVHVLSYEQYF. Here the CDR3 DNA reads TGCAGCGTTGTCCACGTCCTCTCTTACGAGCAGTACTTC.

This clone was counted a single time. CDR3 sequence: CANPQAKTSYEQYF. The CDR3 DNA follows: TGCGCCAACCCCCAAGCGAAAACCTCCTACGAGCAGTACTTC. The V gene is TRBV10-2, the J gene TRBJ2-7; D is unclear. Trimming removed 10 bases at V and 0 bases at J, with 16 bases between. Germline values: CDR1 WSHSY, CDR2 SAAADI. This CDR3 is built from 14 residues.

The rearrangement links TRBV11-2 to TRBJ2-3; 14 nucleotides match TRBD2. Trimming removed 5 bases from V and 4 bases from J; junction bases left unmatched: 11. This CDR3 contains 18 residues. The V gene's germline CDR1 is SGHAT and CDR2 FQNNGV. Here the CDR3 DNA reads TGTGCCAGCAGCAGGTTCCCGGGACTAGCGGGAGAAGCAGATACGCAGTATTTT. This codes for CASSRFPGLAGEADTQYF.

The chain recombines TRBV28 with TRBJ1-5; 8 bases map to TRBD1. The CDR3 has 17 residues. Germline assignment: CDR1 MDHEN and CDR2 SYDVKM. Unmatched junction bases numbered 8, after V lost 2 bases and J lost 2 bases. CDR3 residues: CASSLADPDRGNQPQHF. DNA of the CDR3: TGTGCCAGCAGTTTAGCCGACCCGGACAGGGGCAATCAGCCCCAGCATTTT.

The rearrangement joins TRBV28 to TRBJ2-7; D is unclear. CDR1 is MDHEN, CDR2 SYDVKM, per germline. The CDR3 spans 15 residues. V was shortened by 7 bases and J by 0 bases, with 16 bases between the two germline ends. Here the CDR3 reads CASKPGGYNSYEQYF. CDR3 nucleotide sequence: TGTGCCAGCAAGCCTGGCGGATATAACTCCTACGAGCAGTACTTC.

The genes are TRBV19 and TRBJ1-5; 10 bases align to TRBD1. Unmatched junction bases numbered 10, after V lost 7 bases and J lost 4 bases. CDR1 and CDR2 (germline): LNHDA, SQIVND (reference sequence). The CDR3 consists of 16 residues. CDR3 residues: CASKMTGGGGNQPQHF. CDR3 DNA sequence: TGTGCCAGTAAAATGACAGGGGGCGGAGGGAATCAGCCCCAGCATTTT.

This chain uses TRBV11-2 with TRBJ2-7; D is perhaps TRBD1 (5 bases). CDR3 size: 16 residues. V lost 1 base and J lost 6, with 19 bases in between. Germline CDR1 reads SGHAT; CDR2 reads FQNNGV. CDR3 sequence reads: CASSLVRGLTSAEQYF. As DNA, the CDR3 is TGTGCCAGCAGCTTAGTTAGGGGCCTAACTTCTGCCGAGCAGTACTTC.